This passage covers 19 T cell receptor beta chains from one sample sequenced in a study of blood T cell repertoires in COVID-19. The repertoire was sequenced with immunoSEQ multiplex PCR; TCRdb's copy has only in-frame clones and lacks some. In the table there are 150,000 to 200,000 clones, roughly four fifths of which are singletons. The sequencing sample was made of peripheral blood. Receptors were obtained from a human donor with acute or convalescent COVID-19. The donor label of this sample is uncertain.

The chain uses TRBV5-5 and TRBJ2-2; TRBD2 agrees at 7 bases. V was pared by 0 bases and J by 3 bases, with 5 bases of the junction left unmatched. Per the germline V gene, CDR1 is SGHKS and CDR2 is YYEKEE (reference sequence). This CDR3 is built from 16 residues. The CDR3 loop reads CASSLVPGGYTGELFF. As DNA, the CDR3 is TGTGCCAGCAGCTTGGTTCCCGGGGGGTACACCGGGGAGCTGTTTTTT.

The rearrangement joins TRBV27 to TRBJ2-5; D uncertain. The V gene lost 3 bases and the J gene lost 6 bases, with 5 bases spanning the gap. Germline CDR1 and CDR2: MNHEY and SMNVEV (reference sequence). The CDR3 length is 11 residues. CDR3 bases: TGTGCCAGCAGTTTTCCCAAGACCCAGTACTTC. Protein: CASSFPKTQYF.

The chain links TRBV10-3 to TRBJ1-1, with 11 bases matching TRBD1. Germline values: CDR1 ENHRY, CDR2 SYGVKD. The CDR3 length is 16 residues. V gave up 4 bases and J gave up 4 bases; unmatched junction bases: 8. CDR3 residues: CAISGTGGVLATEAFF. DNA of the CDR3: TGTGCCATCAGTGGGACAGGGGGCGTACTAGCCACTGAAGCTTTCTTT.

The chain carries TRBV6-5 and TRBJ1-2; D is undetermined. CDR3 length: 12 amino acids. The germline CDR1 and CDR2 sequences are MNHEY and SVGAGI. Deletions cut 6 bases from V and 8 bases from J, with 13 bases between. The CDR3 DNA follows: TGTGCCAGCAGAGATTACTCGATGGGCTACACCTTC. Residues: CASRDYSMGYTF.

This chain connects TRBV2 to TRBJ2-5; 10 bases are a match to TRBD1. Germline lookup yields CDR1 SNHLY and CDR2 FYNNEI. The CDR3 sequence is 17 residues long. Trimming removed 8 bases from V and 4 bases from J; junction bases left unmatched: 16. CDR3 loop: CASSTHRTGGERETQYF. DNA for the CDR3: TGTGCCAGCTCAACTCATCGGACAGGGGGTGAAAGAGAGACCCAGTACTTC.

The chain combines TRBV28 with TRBJ2-7, with D possibly matching TRBD1 (6 bases). The CDR3 loop spans 14 amino acids. Trimming removed 3 bases at V and 7 bases at J, with 16 bases between. Germline CDR1 MDHEN, CDR2 SYDVKM. CDR3 sequence (DNA): TGTGCCAGCAGTTTCCCAGGGGCCCAGGGGGAGCAGTACTTC. It yields the protein CASSFPGAQGEQYF.

The V gene is TRBV5-1, the J gene TRBJ1-3, with D possibly being TRBD1 (5 bases). V gave up 0 bases and J gave up 4 bases, with 11 bases separating them. This CDR3 spans 15 amino acids. Germline assignment: CDR1 SGHRS and CDR2 YFSETQ. CDR3 region: CASSLAGHLGNTIYF. Written as DNA, the CDR3 is TGCGCCAGCAGCTTGGCCGGACACTTGGGAAACACCATATATTTT.

V and J are TRBV28 and TRBJ1-4; no definite D call. Germline loops: CDR1 MDHEN, CDR2 SYDVKM. CDR3 length: 17 residues. V was cut by 4 bases and J by 7 bases, with 22 bases left in between. CDR3 region: CASSSSGPREGSEKLFF. CDR3 DNA: TGTGCCAGCAGTTCATCCGGGCCCCGGGAAGGGAGTGAAAAACTGTTTTTT.

The chain links TRBV4-2 to TRBJ2-7; D perhaps matches TRBD1 (6 bases). Germline CDR1 is LGHNA and CDR2 is YNFKEQ. V lost 7 bases and J 6 bases, leaving 16 bases between the germline ends. The CDR3 is 13 amino acids. The CDR3 region is CASKSLGRGEQYF. CDR3 DNA sequence: TGTGCCAGCAAATCCCTGGGCAGGGGCGAGCAGTACTTC.

V usage is TRBV7-3 and J usage is TRBJ2-1; 14 positions agree with TRBD2. The CDR3 is 19 amino acids. J gave up 2 bases and V 4 bases, and 10 bases lay outside the gene matches. Germline CDR1 is SGHTA and CDR2 is FQGTGA. CDR3 protein: CASSSGTSGGGGTYNEQFF. DNA for the CDR3: TGTGCCAGCAGCTCCGGGACTAGCGGGGGAGGGGGAACCTACAATGAGCAGTTCTTC.

The rearrangement links TRBV3-1 (or the pseudogene TRBV3-2) to TRBJ1-1; the D is unclear. CDR1 and CDR2 from the germline V gene are LGHDT and YNNKEL (reference sequence). The CDR3 sequence is 16 residues long. The ends were cut back, 0 bases at V and 1 base at J, with 12 bases in the middle. CDR3 DNA: TGTGCCAGCAGCCAAGATAGGAGGGAGGGGAACACTGAAGCTTTCTTT. Amino acids: CASSQDRREGNTEAFF.

V usage is TRBV5-1 and J usage is TRBJ2-3; 9 bases map to TRBD1. This CDR3 has 16 residues. J gave up 2 bases and V 0 bases, and 4 bases lay outside the gene matches. Germline V gene lookup returns CDR1 SGHRS and CDR2 YFSETQ. CDR3 coding DNA: TGCGCCAGCAGCTTGGAGGGACAGGGAAACACAGATACGCAGTATTTT. This codes for CASSLEGQGNTDTQYF. The full variable domain, with the rest looked up from reference TRBV5-1 and TRBJ2-3, is KAGVTQTPRYLIKTRGQQVTLSCSPISGHRSVSWYQQTPGQGLQFLFEYFSETQRNKGNFPGRFSGRQFSNSRSEMNVSTLELGDSALYLCASSLEGQGNTDTQYFGPGTRLTVL.

This clone showed up just a few times. This chain uses TRBV5-5 with TRBJ1-2; D not certain. This CDR3 has 14 amino acids. V shed 4 bases and J shed 2 bases, with 12 bases lying between them. CDR1 SGHKS and CDR2 YYEKEE come from the germline V gene (reference sequence). CDR3 loop: CASSPVTENYGYTF. In DNA, the CDR3 is TGTGCCAGCAGCCCCGTTACGGAGAACTATGGCTACACCTTC. The full variable domain, its missing parts supplied by reference TRBV5-5 and TRBJ1-2, is DAGVTQSPTHLIKTRGQQVTLRCSPISGHKSVSWYQQVLGQGPQFIFQYYEKEERGRGNFPDRFSARQFPNYSSELNVNALLLGDSALYLCASSPVTENYGYTFGSGTRLTVV.

The V and J genes are TRBV7-5 and TRBJ1-6; the D segment call TRBD1 is taken from the table without a DNA check. TRBV7-5 represents a pseudogene. CDR3 length: 17 amino acids. CDR3 protein: CVRSPTPRTGDNSPLHF. Written as DNA, the CDR3 is TGTGTCAGAAGCCCGACCCCAAGGACAGGGGATAATTCACCCCTCCACTTT.

A note on this clone: This specimen includes other DNA sequences encoding the same CDR3. The CDR3 nucleotides read TGCGCCAGCTCCGAACAGGGGTACACTGAAGCTTTCTTT. It codes for CASSEQGYTEAFF. V and J are TRBV5-1 and TRBJ1-1; TRBD1 aligns across 7 bases. Germline trimming cut 7 bases from V and 3 bases from J; bases unmatched to any gene: 6. CDR1 is SGHRS and CDR2 is YFSETQ in the germline V gene. The CDR3 runs 13 residues. The full variable domain, rest sourced from reference TRBV5-1 and TRBJ1-1, is KAGVTQTPRYLIKTRGQQVTLSCSPISGHRSVSWYQQTPGQGLQFLFEYFSETQRNKGNFPGRFSGRQFSNSRSEMNVSTLELGDSALYLCASSEQGYTEAFFGQGTRLTVV.

The rearrangement uses TRBV29-1 and TRBJ1-1; D call uncertain. The CDR3 is 11 amino acids. V was shortened by 7 bases and J by 2 bases, with 8 bases between the two germline ends. CDR1 and CDR2 (germline): SQVTM, ANQGSEA. The CDR3 protein is CSGGRNTEAFF. CDR3 nucleotides: TGCAGCGGAGGGCGAAACACTGAAGCTTTCTTT.

The J gene is TRBJ2-1, the V gene TRBV28; TRBD2 agrees at 14 bases. V shed 6 bases and J 7 bases; nucleotides not matched to a gene: 11. Germline CDR1 reads MDHEN; CDR2 reads SYDVKM. The CDR3 length is 17 residues. DNA of the CDR3: TGTGCCAGCAGCACTAGACTAGCGGGAGGGTTCTTGAATGAGCAGTTCTTC. Its protein product is CASSTRLAGGFLNEQFF.

The sample holds one count of this clone. The chain carries TRBV15 and TRBJ1-3; D is possibly TRBD1 (6 bases). The germline CDR1 and CDR2 sequences are LNHNV and YYDKDF (reference sequence). The CDR3 runs 15 residues. The V gene lost 0 bases and the J gene lost 2 bases, with 8 bases spanning the gap. The CDR3 bases are TGTGCCACCAGCAGAGACCGGGACACTGGAAACACCATATATTTT. Its protein product is CATSRDRDTGNTIYF.

The chain has TRBV5-1 and TRBJ1-1; 8 nucleotides align to TRBD1. The V gene's germline CDR1 is SGHRS and CDR2 YFSETQ. V shed 4 bases and J 5 bases; nucleotides not matched to a gene: 7. The CDR3 loop spans 14 amino acids. CDR3 amino acids: CASSPGQVVTEAFF. CDR3 DNA sequence: TGCGCCAGCAGCCCGGGACAGGTTGTAACTGAAGCTTTCTTT.